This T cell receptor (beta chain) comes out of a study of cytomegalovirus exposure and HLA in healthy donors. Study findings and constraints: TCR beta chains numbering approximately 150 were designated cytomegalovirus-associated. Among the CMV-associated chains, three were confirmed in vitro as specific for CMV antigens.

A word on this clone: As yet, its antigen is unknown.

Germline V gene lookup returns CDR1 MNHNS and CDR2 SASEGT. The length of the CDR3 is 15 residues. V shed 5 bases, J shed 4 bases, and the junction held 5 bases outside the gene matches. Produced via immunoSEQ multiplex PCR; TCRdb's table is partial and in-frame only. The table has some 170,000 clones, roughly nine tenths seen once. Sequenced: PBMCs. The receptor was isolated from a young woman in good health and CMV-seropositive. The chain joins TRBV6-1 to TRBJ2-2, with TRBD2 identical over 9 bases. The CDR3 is CASSLSGSGTGELFF. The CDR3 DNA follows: TGTGCCAGCAGTCTTAGCGGGAGTGGCACCGGGGAGCTGTTTTTT.